The clone carrying this T cell receptor beta chain has just a few counts. Its specificity is unknown. The CDR3 consists of 16 residues. The germline V gene has CDR1 DFQATT and CDR2 SNEGSKA (reference sequence). With 1 base clipped from V and 4 bases from J, the junction kept 9 bases outside the gene matches. Time point meaning: patch test 3, about 24 weeks after DPC sensitization. Indicated treatment: therapeutic diphenylcyclopropenone sensitization with weekly scalp DPC. MiXCR, applied by TCRdb to the RACE reads, yields one record per CDR3 protein. The sample lists some 110,000 distinct CDR3 sequences; about 34% were seen once. This sample was taken from a study of human T cells and chemical hapten exposure. Whole-study results and caveats: DPC sensitization did not alter TCRs above 1 in 1000 frequency.

The material was whole blood, obtained in connection with sensitization to the hapten diphenylcyclopropenone (DPC). The J gene is TRBJ2-3, the V gene TRBV20-1; 9 bases map to TRBD2. The receptor was isolated from a man aged 40-49 years with alopecia areata. Some clones in this sample may be carry-over from other donors' samples. Written as DNA, the CDR3 is TGCAGTGCTAGAGGCTCTGAGCGGGGGGTCCCAGATACGCAGTATTTT. It specifies CSARGSERGVPDTQYF.